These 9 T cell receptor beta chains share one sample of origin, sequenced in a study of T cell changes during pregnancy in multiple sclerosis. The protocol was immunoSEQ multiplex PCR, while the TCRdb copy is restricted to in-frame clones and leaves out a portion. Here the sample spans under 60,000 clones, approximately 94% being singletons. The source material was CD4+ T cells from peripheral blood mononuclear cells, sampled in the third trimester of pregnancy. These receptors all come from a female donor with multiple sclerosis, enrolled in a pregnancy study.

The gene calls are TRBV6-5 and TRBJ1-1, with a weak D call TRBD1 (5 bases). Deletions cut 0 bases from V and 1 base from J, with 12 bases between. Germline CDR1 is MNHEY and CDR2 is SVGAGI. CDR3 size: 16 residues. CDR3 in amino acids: CASSYSVPQGNTEAFF. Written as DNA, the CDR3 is TGTGCCAGCAGTTACTCCGTTCCGCAGGGGAACACTGAAGCTTTCTTT.

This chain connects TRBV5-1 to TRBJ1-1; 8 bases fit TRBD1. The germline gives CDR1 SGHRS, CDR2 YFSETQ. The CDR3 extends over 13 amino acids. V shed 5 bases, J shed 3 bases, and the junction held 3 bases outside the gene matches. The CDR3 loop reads CASSQDRDTEAFF. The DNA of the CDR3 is TGCGCCAGCAGTCAGGACAGGGACACTGAAGCTTTCTTT.

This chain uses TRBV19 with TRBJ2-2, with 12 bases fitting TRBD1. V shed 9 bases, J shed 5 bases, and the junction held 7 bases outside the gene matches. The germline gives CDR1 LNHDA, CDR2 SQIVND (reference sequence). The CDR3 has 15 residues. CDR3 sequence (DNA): TGTGCCAGCCGGGACAGGGGGCTCGGAACCGGGGAGCTGTTTTTT. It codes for CASRDRGLGTGELFF.

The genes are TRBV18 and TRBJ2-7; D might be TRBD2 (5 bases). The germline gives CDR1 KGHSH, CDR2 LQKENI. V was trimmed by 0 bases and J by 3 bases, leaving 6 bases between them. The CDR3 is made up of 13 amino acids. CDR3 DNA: TGTGCCAGCTCACCACCAGGGAGCTACGAGCAGTACTTC. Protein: CASSPPGSYEQYF. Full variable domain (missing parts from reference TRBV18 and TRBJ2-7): NAGVMQNPRHLVRRRGQEARLRCSPMKGHSHVYWYRQLPEEGLKFMVYLQKENIIDESGMPKERFSAEFPKEGPSILRIQQVVRGDSAAYFCASSPPGSYEQYFGPGTRLTVT.

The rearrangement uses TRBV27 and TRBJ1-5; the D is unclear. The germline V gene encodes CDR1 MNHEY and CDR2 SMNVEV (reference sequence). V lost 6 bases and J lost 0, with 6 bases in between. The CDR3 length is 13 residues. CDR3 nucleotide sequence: TGTGCCAGCAGCAGAAATAGCAATCAGCCCCAGCATTTT. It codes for CASSRNSNQPQHF.

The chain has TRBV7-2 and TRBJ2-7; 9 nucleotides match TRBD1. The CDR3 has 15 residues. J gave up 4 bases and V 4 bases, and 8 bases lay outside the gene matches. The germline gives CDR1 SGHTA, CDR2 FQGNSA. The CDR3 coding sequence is TGTGCCAGCAGCTACTCCACAGGGGGCGTTTACGAGCAGTACTTC. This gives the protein CASSYSTGGVYEQYF.

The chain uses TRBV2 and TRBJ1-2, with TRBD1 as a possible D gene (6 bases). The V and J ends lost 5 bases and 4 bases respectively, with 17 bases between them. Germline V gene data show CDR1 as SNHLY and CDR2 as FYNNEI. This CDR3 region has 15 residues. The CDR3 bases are TGTGCCAGCAGTATAACAGGGTCGGTAGGCTATGGCTACACCTTC. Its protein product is CASSITGSVGYGYTF.

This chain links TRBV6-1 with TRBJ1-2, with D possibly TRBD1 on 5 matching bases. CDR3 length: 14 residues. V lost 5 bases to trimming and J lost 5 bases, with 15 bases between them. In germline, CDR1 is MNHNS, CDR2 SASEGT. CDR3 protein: CASSPTDSLYGYTF. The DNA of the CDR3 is TGTGCCAGCAGTCCAACCGACAGCCTTTATGGCTACACCTTC.

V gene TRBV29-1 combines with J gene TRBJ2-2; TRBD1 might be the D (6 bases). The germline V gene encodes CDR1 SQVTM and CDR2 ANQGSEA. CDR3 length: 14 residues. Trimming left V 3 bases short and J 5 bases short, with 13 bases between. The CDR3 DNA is TGCAGCGTTGACAGGGGCCTAAGTACCGGGGAGCTGTTTTTT. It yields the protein CSVDRGLSTGELFF.